Shown below are 23 T cell receptor beta chains from a single sample sequenced in a study of blood T cell repertoires in COVID-19. This table comes from immunoSEQ multiplex PCR, and its TCRdb copy is limited to in-frame clones, with some not included. The data hold around 170,000 clones, with approximately 80% observed a single time. Sequencing was done on a sample of peripheral blood. The receptor set was obtained from a woman aged 55-70 years with acute or convalescent COVID-19.

The V call is TRBV4-3, the J call TRBJ1-2; a weak D match, TRBD1 (5 bases). Germline lookup yields CDR1 LGHNA and CDR2 YSLEER. This CDR3 has 13 residues. V lost 1 base and J 8 bases, leaving 11 bases between the germline ends. The CDR3 DNA reads TGCGCCAGCAGCCAAGGGGGGGTTGGAGGCTACACCTTC. It encodes CASSQGGVGGYTF.

The CDR3, as DNA: TGCGCCAGCAGCCAAGATCGGGAATTTAACTATGGCTACACCTTC. Encoded protein: CASSQDREFNYGYTF. The chain carries TRBV4-1 and TRBJ1-2; D uncertain. Germline values: CDR1 MGHRA, CDR2 YSYEKL. V was cut by 0 bases and J by 1 base, with 9 bases left in between. The CDR3 has 15 amino acids.

The rearrangement uses TRBV5-5 and TRBJ2-5; 9 nucleotides agree with TRBD1. CDR3 size: 15 residues. The ends lost 1 base at V and 5 bases at J; junction bases unmatched: 6. Germline values: CDR1 SGHKS, CDR2 YYEKEE (reference sequence). The CDR3 nucleotides read TGTGCCAGCAGCTTGTTTTGGGGGACAGGGGAGACCCAGTACTTC. Its translation is CASSLFWGTGETQYF.

The chain joins TRBV11-2 to TRBJ1-4; D is uncertain. Germline-derived CDR1 and CDR2 are SGHAT and FQNNGV. CDR3 length: 13 residues. V lost 1 base and J lost 8, with 8 bases in between. This CDR3 is CASSLAGYEKLFF. CDR3 nucleotides: TGTGCCAGCAGCTTAGCGGGGTACGAAAAACTGTTTTTT. Supplemented by reference TRBV11-2 and TRBJ1-4, the full variable domain reads EAGVAQSPRYKIIEKRQSVAFWCNPISGHATLYWYQQILGQGPKLLIQFQNNGVVDDSQLPKDRFSAERLKGVDSTLKIQPAKLEDSAVYLCASSLAGYEKLFFGSGTQLSVL.

This clone was observed once. The chain recombines TRBV10-3 with TRBJ2-5; 14 bases fit TRBD2. The CDR3 is made up of 15 amino acids. Germline CDR1 and CDR2: ENHRY and SYGVKD. V trimming: 6 bases; J trimming: 3 bases; junction bases outside the gene matches: 3. CDR3 DNA: TGTGCCATCAGAGGGACTAGCGGGGGAGAAGAGACCCAGTACTTC. Protein sequence: CAIRGTSGGEETQYF.

The DNA for the CDR3 is TGTGCCAGCAGCTTGATCTGGGCCTTGAACACTGAAGCTTTCTTT. It is translated as CASSLIWALNTEAFF. The rearrangement links TRBV5-5 to TRBJ1-1; D unclear. The germline gives CDR1 SGHKS, CDR2 YYEKEE (reference sequence). The V gene lost 1 base and the J gene lost 0 bases, with 10 bases spanning the gap. The CDR3 is made up of 15 amino acids.

The chain joins TRBV6-6 to TRBJ1-1; no clear D gene. There are 11 residues in the CDR3. The V end was cut by 4 bases, the J end by 5 bases, with 5 bases between. Germline V gene sequence: CDR1 MNHNY, CDR2 SVGAGI (reference sequence). CDR3 sequence reads: CASSFVTEAFF. The CDR3 DNA is TGTGCCAGCAGTTTCGTTACTGAAGCTTTCTTT.

The chain has TRBV12-5 and TRBJ2-7, with 8 bases identical to TRBD1. Looked up from germline, CDR1 is LGHNT and CDR2 is FRNRAP. This CDR3 is built from 15 residues. V shed 7 bases and J 6 bases; nucleotides not matched to a gene: 14. CDR3 in amino acids: CASAPDRARTAEQYF. In DNA, the CDR3 is TGTGCTAGTGCCCCGGACAGGGCCAGGACGGCCGAGCAGTACTTC.

This chain joins TRBV19 and TRBJ1-5, with D uncertain. V was pared by 5 bases and J by 0 bases, with 11 bases between. CDR1 and CDR2 (germline): LNHDA, SQIVND (reference sequence). The CDR3 has 15 amino acids. The CDR3 coding sequence is TGTGCCAGTAGTGGTCGGTTCCATAGCAATCAGCCCCAGCATTTT. It translates to CASSGRFHSNQPQHF.

This chain joins TRBV18 and TRBJ2-1, with D maybe TRBD1 (6 bases). Germline V lookup: CDR1 KGHSH, CDR2 LQKENI. There are 14 residues in the CDR3. V was trimmed by 3 bases and J by 10 bases, leaving 16 bases between them. The CDR3 DNA sequence: TGTGCCAGCTCACCGGGTACCTCTACAGGGGAGCAGTTCTTC. Protein sequence: CASSPGTSTGEQFF.

The V gene is TRBV5-1, the J gene TRBJ1-2; 7 positions match TRBD1. Trimming at V came to 2 bases and at J to 6 bases, leaving 7 bases not matched to a gene. The germline gives CDR1 SGHRS, CDR2 YFSETQ. The CDR3 is 14 residues long. The CDR3 DNA sequence: TGCGCCAGCAGCTTACTCGGGACAGAGAATGGCTACACCTTC. Its translation: CASSLLGTENGYTF.

V usage is TRBV9 and J usage is TRBJ1-6, with D tentatively TRBD1 (5 bases). Trimming shortened V by 5 bases and J by 10 bases, and 13 bases separated the two germline ends. The CDR3 totals 13 residues. CDR1 SGDLS and CDR2 YYNGEE come from the germline V gene. The CDR3 is CASRRDRKSPLHF. As DNA, the CDR3 is TGTGCCAGCAGAAGAGACAGAAAATCACCCCTCCACTTT.

This clone appeared a single time. The chain couples TRBV29-1 to TRBJ2-7; 7 bases are shared with TRBD1. The V gene's germline CDR1 is SQVTM and CDR2 ANQGSEA. Unmatched junction bases numbered 7, after V lost 6 bases and J lost 2 bases. The CDR3 consists of 13 residues. The CDR3 protein is CSVSNRGPYEQYF. Here the CDR3 DNA reads TGCAGCGTCTCTAACAGGGGCCCCTACGAGCAGTACTTC.

The V call is TRBV7-9, the J call TRBJ2-7; D is undetermined. Trimming removed 3 bases from V and 0 bases from J, with 6 bases in between. The length of the CDR3 is 13 residues. The V gene's germline CDR1 is SEHNR and CDR2 FQNEAQ (reference sequence). CDR3 nucleotides: TGTGCCAGCAGCTTCGCAGGCTCCTACGAGCAGTACTTC. Amino acids: CASSFAGSYEQYF.

V and J are TRBV18 and TRBJ1-1, with a tentative D call TRBD1 (6 bases). Trimming stripped 2 bases from V and 1 base from J, with 11 bases between. Germline CDR1 is KGHSH and CDR2 is LQKENI. The CDR3 is 15 residues long. Here the CDR3 DNA reads TGTGCCAGCTCACCAAGTAGGGACACGAACACTGAAGCTTTCTTT. Translated: CASSPSRDTNTEAFF.

The chain joins TRBV21-1 to TRBJ2-7; TRBD1 is the table's D call and was not checked against the DNA. TRBV21-1 is flagged as a pseudogene. This CDR3 has 15 residues. The CDR3 is CASSKACRGINEQYF. As DNA, the CDR3 is TGTGCCAGCAGCAAAGCATGCAGGGGGATAAACGAGCAGTACTTC.

V and J are TRBV6-5 and TRBJ2-7; TRBD2 might be the D (6 bases). V was trimmed by 6 bases and J by 4 bases, leaving 13 bases between them. The CDR3 length is 13 residues. Germline CDR1 MNHEY, CDR2 SVGAGI. The DNA of the CDR3 is TGTGCCAGCAGCTATCTGGGGGGTTACGAGCAGTACTTC. Protein product: CASSYLGGYEQYF.

The genes are TRBV6-5 and TRBJ2-3; the D gene is possibly TRBD2 (6 bases). With 1 base removed from V and 0 bases from J, the gap between germline ends came to 11 bases. The CDR3 is 16 residues long. Germline CDR1 reads MNHEY; CDR2 reads SVGAGI. As DNA, the CDR3 is TGTGCCAGCAGTTACTGGCGGGGTACTAGCACAGATACGCAGTATTTT. As protein: CASSYWRGTSTDTQYF.

This rearrangement joins TRBV7-8 to TRBJ2-1, with D maybe TRBD2 (6 bases). The CDR3 covers 16 residues. V was pared by 2 bases and J by 5 bases, with 16 bases between. Germline values: CDR1 SGHVS, CDR2 FQNEAQ. The CDR3 is CASSLNRGTPNNEQFF. The CDR3 region has the DNA TGTGCCAGCAGCTTAAACCGCGGGACTCCTAACAATGAGCAGTTCTTC.

A single count supports this clone. J is TRBJ2-3 and V is TRBV4-1; 10 nucleotides line up with TRBD1. The V gene end was trimmed by 4 bases and the J gene end by 1 base; junction bases not matched to a gene: 8. CDR3 length equals 17 residues. Germline V gene lookup returns CDR1 MGHRA and CDR2 YSYEKL. The CDR3 sequence: CASSPVPTGGRTDTQYF. The CDR3 nucleotides are TGCGCCAGCAGCCCGGTCCCGACAGGGGGCCGCACAGATACGCAGTATTTT.

The chain carries TRBV19 and TRBJ2-1, with 8 nucleotides matching TRBD1. Germline-derived CDR1 and CDR2 are LNHDA and SQIVND (reference sequence). This CDR3 is 14 amino acids long. The junction had 4 bases not matched to a gene; V was cut back by 7 bases and J by 2 bases. In nucleotides, the CDR3 is TGTGCCAGTACACCGGGACAGGCCTACAATGAGCAGTTCTTC. This codes for CASTPGQAYNEQFF. The full variable domain, with the rest looked up from reference TRBV19 and TRBJ2-1, is DGGITQSPKYLFRKEGQNVTLSCEQNLNHDAMYWYRQDPGQGLRLIYYSQIVNDFQKGDIAEGYSVSREKKESFPLTVTSAQKNPTAFYLCASTPGQAYNEQFFGPGTRLTVL.

The chain couples TRBV24-1 to TRBJ1-5; D is unclear. The germline V gene encodes CDR1 KGHDR and CDR2 SFDVKD. V lost 3 bases to trimming and J lost 1 base, with 9 bases between them. CDR3 length: 15 amino acids. CDR3 sequence reads: CATSDTRSSNQPQHF. The CDR3 bases are TGTGCCACCAGTGATACCAGGTCCAGCAATCAGCCCCAGCATTTT.

V gene TRBV5-1 combines with J gene TRBJ2-5, with 10 bases identical to TRBD2. V shed 0 bases and J 1 base; nucleotides not matched to a gene: 3. CDR3 length: 16 amino acids. Germline loops: CDR1 SGHRS, CDR2 YFSETQ. In nucleotides, the CDR3 is TGCGCCAGCAGCTTGGCCGTAGCGGGGGGCCAAGAGACCCAGTACTTC. Translating gives CASSLAVAGGQETQYF.